This is a list of T cell receptor beta chains from one sample in a study of cytomegalovirus exposure and HLA in healthy donors. Measured with immunoSEQ multiplex PCR; TCRdb has only the in-frame clones, and not every one. The data hold 120,000 or so clones, with 70% to 90% observed a single time. Sequencing was done on a sample of PBMCs. The receptors come from a young woman in good health and CMV-seronegative. CDR3s include the opening cysteine and the closing phenylalanine or tryptophan. D genes are given only for firm matches. The size field is filled for only some rows; it gives once, few, many or a size class.

NA	NA	TRBJ2-7	12	TRBV28	TGTGCCAGCAGTTTATGGGGACTGGGGCAGTACTTC	CASSLWGLGQYF
NA	NA	TRBJ1-5	15	TRBV28	TGTGCCAGCAGTCCTAGACAGGATCCCAATCAGCCCCAGCATTTT	CASSPRQDPNQPQHF
NA	NA	TRBJ1-4	13	TRBV9	TGTGCCAGCAGCGTAGGTATTAATGAAAAACTGTTTTTT	CASSVGINEKLFF
TRBD1	NA	TRBJ1-2	14	TRBV28	TGTGCCAGCAGTCTAGGGACAGGGCGTGAAGGCTACACCTTC	CASSLGTGREGYTF
NA	NA	TRBJ2-3	14	TRBV5-6	TGTGCCAGCAGCTTGGGGCAGGGTGCAGATACGCAGTATTTT	CASSLGQGADTQYF
NA	NA	TRBJ2-3	16	TRBV2	TGTGCCAGCAGTGATCCAGGAGGCTCTAGCACAGATACGCAGTATTTT	CASSDPGGSSTDTQYF
NA	NA	TRBJ1-4	13	TRBV2	TGTGCCAGCAGCCGGGACACGGGTGAAAAACTGTTTTTT	CASSRDTGEKLFF
NA	NA	TRBJ2-3	15	TRBV7-9	TGTGCCAGCAGCCCCCAGGGGTCCGGCACAGATACGCAGTATTTT	CASSPQGSGTDTQYF
NA	NA	TRBJ2-7	14	TRBV27	TGTGCCAGCAGTTACCTGGGGGGAGGCTACGAGCAGTACTTC	CASSYLGGGYEQYF
TRBD1	NA	TRBJ2-7	15	TRBV6-1	TGTGCCAGCAGGACAGGGGTCGCGAACCCCTACGAGCAGTACTTC	CASRTGVANPYEQYF
NA	NA	TRBJ2-2	14	TRBV4-3	TGCGCCAGCAGGTTAGCGGAGAACACCGGGGAGCTGTTTTTT	CASRLAENTGELFF
TRBD1	NA	TRBJ2-3	18	TRBV4-1	TGCGCCAGCAGCCAAGATAGATCTCACAGGGGGCGGACAGATACGCAGTATTTT	CASSQDRSHRGRTDTQYF
NA	once	TRBJ2-3	15	TRBV9	TGTGCCAGCAGCCTTAGCGTCGTGGGGACAGATACGCAGTATTTT	CASSLSVVGTDTQYF
TRBD1	NA	TRBJ2-7	16	TRBV28	TGTGCCAGCAGTAGTTCTCGGGACAGGGGACACTACGAGCAGTACTTC	CASSSSRDRGHYEQYF
NA	NA	TRBJ1-6	15	TRBV28	TGTGCCAGCAGTTTAGGCGACAGACATAATTCACCCCTCCACTTT	CASSLGDRHNSPLHF
TRBD1	NA	TRBJ1-3	14	TRBV7-9	TGTGCCAGCAGCCCGGACAGGGGAGGGGACACCATATATTTT	CASSPDRGGDTIYF
TRBD2	NA	TRBJ2-3	16	TRBV5-1	TGCGCCAGCAGCTCCCTAGCGGGGGGAGGCGCAGATACGCAGTATTTT	CASSSLAGGGADTQYF
TRBD2	NA	TRBJ2-1	13	TRBV29-1	TGCAGCGCTGAACTAGCGGAATACAATGAGCAGTTCTTC	CSAELAEYNEQFF
TRBD1	once	TRBJ2-7	14	TRBV28	TGTGCCAGCACCAAGGGACAGGGGGCTTACGAGCAGTACTTC	CASTKGQGAYEQYF
TRBD2	once	TRBJ2-1	15	TRBV11-2	TGTGCCAGCAGCTTAGGGCTAGCGGGATACAATGAGCAGTTCTTC	CASSLGLAGYNEQFF
NA	NA	TRBJ1-2	17	TRBV28	TGTGCCAGCCAGTTATCCACCTGGCGGGACCTCAACTATGGCTACACCTTC	CASQLSTWRDLNYGYTF
TRBD1	few	TRBJ1-5	13	TRBV5-6	TGTGCCAGCAGCTTCGGGGACAGCCAGCCCCAGCATTTT	CASSFGDSQPQHF
TRBD1	NA	TRBJ2-3	15	TRBV9	TGTGCCAGCAGTTGGGACAGGTTTTGGACAGATACGCAGTATTTT	CASSWDRFWTDTQYF
NA	NA	TRBJ2-2	15	TRBV5-1	TGCGCCAGCAGCTTGTTACAGCTGAACACCGGGGAGCTGTTTTTT	CASSLLQLNTGELFF
NA	few	TRBJ2-7	13	TRBV21-1	TGTGCCAGCGGGGGGGATAGCTCCTACGAGCAGTACTTC	CASGGDSSYEQYF
TRBD1	NA	TRBJ2-2	16	TRBV19	TGTGCCAGTAGTATTTTCCCGACAGGGTATCCCGGGGAGCTGTTTTTT	CASSIFPTGYPGELFF
NA	NA	TRBJ1-6	14	TRBV13	TGTGCCAGCAGCTGGGGAGAGTATAATTCACCCCTCCACTTT	CASSWGEYNSPLHF